This T cell receptor (beta chain) was identified during a study of molecular identifiers for immune sequencing clone quantification. The germline V gene has CDR1 LNHDA and CDR2 SQIVND (reference sequence). V shed 3 bases, J shed 8 bases, and the junction held 9 bases outside the gene matches. The CDR3 totals 15 residues. Generation of bulk TCR libraries relied on previously described methods and listed TCR primers. MiXCR was run by TCRdb on the PCR reads, yielding one entry per CDR3 protein. The sample lists approximately 590,000 distinct CDR3 sequences, less than 30% seen once, with about 0.8% in the top ten. This clonotype turned up a few times.

This clonotype originated in a human donor in good health. Some libraries in this study had Jurkat cell RNA spiked in. The sequencing sample was made of naive CD8+ T cells from blood, with Jurkat cell RNA spiked in. Subset noted: FACS-sorted CD8+CD4-CCR7+CD45RA+ naive T cells. This chain links TRBV19 with TRBJ2-1; TRBD2 matches 8 bases. CDR3 in amino acids: CASSMLAGGLDEQFF. In DNA, the CDR3 is TGTGCCAGTAGTATGTTGGCGGGAGGTCTGGATGAGCAGTTCTTC.